This T cell receptor beta chain emerged from a study of T-cell memory formation after mild COVID-19. This clonotype showed up many times. The CDR3 spans 13 residues. Germline loops: CDR1 SGHRS, CDR2 YFSETQ. V dropped 1 base and J dropped 5 bases, with 8 bases sitting between them. TCRdb used MiXCR to reprocess the 5' RACE reads, holding one entry per CDR3 protein. The sample consists of roughly 260,000 distinct CDR3 sequences, 16% of them appearing once. This TCR came from a man younger than 35 who had mild COVID-19 (a few samples of this study predate the infection). Cell type and time point are not known. This chain connects TRBV5-1 to TRBJ2-3, with D perhaps TRBD1 (5 bases). The sequenced sample was PBMCs or a T cell subset sorted from them (not recorded which). The CDR3 nucleotides are TGCGCCAGCAGCTTGCAGGGCGGAGATACGCAGTATTTT. This codes for CASSLQGGDTQYF.